Listed here are 32 T cell receptor beta chains from one sample, sequenced in a study of T cell changes during pregnancy in multiple sclerosis. Profiled with immunoSEQ multiplex PCR; TCRdb holds only in-frame clones, not every one. In the table there are 40,000 to 55,000 clones, about 91% of which are singletons. The input for sequencing was CD8+ T cells from peripheral blood mononuclear cells, taken after pregnancy. These receptors came from a female donor with multiple sclerosis, enrolled in a pregnancy study.

This clone was found a few times. The CDR3 loop is CASSPSVSGHEQYF. CDR3 DNA: TGTGCCAGCAGTCCCTCGGTTAGCGGCCACGAGCAGTACTTC. The J gene is TRBJ2-7, the V gene TRBV27; D is perhaps TRBD2 (6 bases). V lost 5 bases and J lost 5, with 16 bases in between. Looked up from germline, CDR1 is MNHEY and CDR2 is SMNVEV (reference sequence). This CDR3 has 14 residues.

This chain uses TRBV11-2 with TRBJ2-1; no clear D. Trimming removed 0 bases at V and 9 bases at J, with 9 bases between. The CDR3 consists of 13 residues. Per the germline V gene, CDR1 is SGHAT and CDR2 is FQNNGV. Here the CDR3 reads CASSLDISFEQFF. The CDR3 DNA reads TGTGCCAGCAGCTTAGATATAAGCTTTGAGCAGTTCTTC.

The chain recombines TRBV23-1 with TRBJ2-7; 7 bases are shared with TRBD1. TRBV23-1 is assigned to the ORF class and has an uncertain function. The CDR3 spans 14 residues. The ends lost 3 bases at V and 5 bases at J; junction bases unmatched: 7. CDR3 loop: CASSQPRDSDEQYF. In nucleotides, the CDR3 is TGCGCCAGCAGTCAGCCCCGGGACAGTGACGAGCAGTACTTC.

J is TRBJ2-7 and V is TRBV21-1; the table's D call, TRBD1, was not checked against the DNA. TRBV21-1 is listed as a pseudogene. The CDR3 spans 13 residues. In nucleotides, the CDR3 is TGTGCCAGCAGCCTCAGGGGAACCTACGAGCAGTACTTC. It translates to CASSLRGTYEQYF.

This rearrangement joins TRBV27 to TRBJ2-4, with TRBD2 matching 7 bases. Trimming at V came to 3 bases and at J to 3 bases, leaving 5 bases not matched to a gene. The V gene's germline CDR1 is MNHEY and CDR2 SMNVEV (reference sequence). This CDR3 has 15 residues. The CDR3 region is CASSLGGYGKNIQYF. Written as DNA, the CDR3 is TGTGCCAGCAGTTTGGGAGGGTACGGCAAAAACATTCAGTACTTC.

The chain is built from TRBV30 and TRBJ1-5; D is undetermined. The V end lost 1 base, the J end lost 6 bases, and 13 bases lay between the germline ends. Germline V gene data show CDR1 as GTSNPN and CDR2 as SVGIG (reference sequence). There are 14 residues in the CDR3. CDR3: CAWSALGESQPQHF. Written as DNA, the CDR3 is TGTGCCTGGAGTGCATTAGGAGAGAGTCAGCCCCAGCATTTT.

The chain combines TRBV4-1 with TRBJ2-5; D is unclear. The CDR3 length is 14 residues. Trimming stripped 0 bases from V and 7 bases from J, with 12 bases between. Germline V gene data show CDR1 as MGHRA and CDR2 as YSYEKL. CDR3 protein: CASSQESIAATQYF. DNA of the CDR3: TGCGCCAGCAGCCAAGAGTCTATAGCCGCGACCCAGTACTTC.

The rearrangement joins TRBV19 to TRBJ2-5; 12 bases line up with TRBD2. V trimming: 5 bases; J trimming: 5 bases; junction bases outside the gene matches: 3. CDR3 size: 14 residues. Germline V gene sequence: CDR1 LNHDA, CDR2 SQIVND (reference sequence). The CDR3 DNA reads TGTGCCAGTAGTGGTCTAGCGGGAGGGGAGACCCAGTACTTC. Translated, it gives CASSGLAGGETQYF.

V usage is TRBV4-3 and J usage is TRBJ2-5, with D tentatively TRBD2 (5 bases). The CDR3 runs 16 residues. Between the trimmed V and J ends, which lost 0 bases and 5 bases, there was a span of 16 bases. The germline CDR1 and CDR2 sequences are LGHNA and YSLEER. Written as DNA, the CDR3 is TGCGCCAGCAGCCAAGAGAGCGGACCGTCGGGGGAGACCCAGTACTTC. Translation gives CASSQESGPSGETQYF.

The J gene is TRBJ1-2, the V gene TRBV4-3, with a possible D match to TRBD1 (6 bases). The V gene lost 0 bases and the J gene lost 8 bases, with 7 bases spanning the gap. The CDR3 sequence is 12 residues long. Germline V CDR1 and CDR2: LGHNA, YSLEER. The CDR3 spells CASSQDRGGYTF. The CDR3 DNA reads as TGCGCCAGCAGCCAAGATAGGGGGGGCTACACCTTC.

The V gene is TRBV29-1, the J gene TRBJ1-2; no clear D gene. The CDR3 runs 11 residues. From germline, CDR1 is SQVTM and CDR2 ANQGSEA. The V end lost 7 bases, the J end lost 8 bases, and 14 bases lay between the germline ends. The CDR3 loop reads CSGAAQWGYTF. The CDR3 DNA reads TGCAGCGGGGCAGCCCAATGGGGCTACACCTTC. Supplemented by reference TRBV29-1 and TRBJ1-2, the full variable domain reads SAVISQKPSRDICQRGTSLTIQCQVDSQVTMMFWYRQQPGQSLTLIATANQGSEATYESGFVIDKFPISRPNLTFSTLTVSNMSPEDSSIYLCSGAAQWGYTFGSGTRLTVV.

The V gene is TRBV6-5, the J gene TRBJ2-7, with D unresolved. V was shortened by 2 bases and J by 3 bases, with 14 bases between the two germline ends. This CDR3 has 15 amino acids. Looked up from germline, CDR1 is MNHEY and CDR2 is SVGAGI. In DNA form, the CDR3 reads TGTGCCAGCAGTTACCACCCGAACTCTCACTACGAGCAGTACTTC. It encodes CASSYHPNSHYEQYF.

The genes are TRBV19 and TRBJ1-5, with D unclear. The CDR3 is 13 residues long. Germline V gives CDR1 LNHDA, CDR2 SQIVND (reference sequence). V shed 3 bases and J shed 9 bases, with 12 bases lying between them. Here the CDR3 reads CASSISLSGPQHF. In nucleotides, the CDR3 is TGTGCCAGTAGTATTAGTCTTTCAGGGCCCCAGCATTTT.

The genes are TRBV28 and TRBJ2-7; 7 bases are shared with TRBD1. Germline values: CDR1 MDHEN, CDR2 SYDVKM. V shed 2 bases, J shed 6 bases, and the junction held 10 bases outside the gene matches. The CDR3 runs 15 residues. CDR3 loop: CASSLATGTPGEQYF. The CDR3 DNA is TGTGCCAGCAGTTTAGCGACAGGGACCCCGGGCGAGCAGTACTTC.

This chain links TRBV7-2 with TRBJ1-2; D unresolved. Germline V lookup: CDR1 SGHTA, CDR2 FQGNSA. With 1 base removed from V and 4 bases from J, the gap between germline ends came to 7 bases. The CDR3 has 13 residues. The CDR3 nucleotides read TGTGCCAGCAGCTTAGACGGGTCCTATGGCTACACCTTC. This translates into CASSLDGSYGYTF.

The V call is TRBV7-9, the J call TRBJ1-1; a weak D match, TRBD1 (6 bases). The V and J ends lost 5 bases and 1 base respectively, with 14 bases between them. CDR3 length: 15 residues. Looked up from germline, CDR1 is SEHNR and CDR2 is FQNEAQ (reference sequence). CDR3 in amino acids: CASSLDRLGNTEAFF. CDR3 DNA sequence: TGTGCCAGCAGCCTTGACAGGTTGGGGAACACTGAAGCTTTCTTT.

The rearrangement links TRBV7-6 to TRBJ2-1; 8 nucleotides match TRBD2. CDR3 length equals 15 residues. Germline CDR1 reads SGHVS; CDR2 reads FNYEAQ. V trimming: 3 bases; J trimming: 2 bases; junction bases outside the gene matches: 3. In nucleotides, the CDR3 is TGTGCCAGCAGCTTGGCACTAGCGGCCTACAATGAGCAGTTCTTC. It encodes CASSLALAAYNEQFF.

The chain is built from TRBV27 and TRBJ2-7; TRBD1 agrees at 8 bases. Germline CDR1 reads MNHEY; CDR2 reads SMNVEV (reference sequence). With V trimmed by 6 bases and J by 6 bases, 4 bases remained unmatched. The CDR3 extends over 12 amino acids. CDR3 in amino acids: CASRSTGAEQYF. DNA of the CDR3: TGTGCCAGCAGGTCGACAGGGGCCGAGCAGTACTTC.

Only one count was recorded for this clone. The chain links TRBV27 to TRBJ2-7, with 10 nucleotides matching TRBD1. Trimming took 7 bases from V and 3 from J; bases not matched to a gene: 6. The CDR3 consists of 14 residues. The germline gives CDR1 MNHEY, CDR2 SMNVEV (reference sequence). Here the CDR3 reads CASKSGTGVYEQYF. The CDR3 coding sequence is TGTGCCAGCAAATCCGGGACAGGGGTCTACGAGCAGTACTTC.

The chain is built from TRBV18 and TRBJ1-2; D is ambiguous. Germline V gene lookup returns CDR1 KGHSH and CDR2 LQKENI. This CDR3 is 17 amino acids long. V was pared by 2 bases and J by 0 bases, with 16 bases between. CDR3 sequence reads: CASSPETPGAANYGYTF. In DNA, the CDR3 is TGTGCCAGCTCACCAGAGACCCCCGGCGCGGCTAACTATGGCTACACCTTC.

CDR3 protein: CASSPHPNPGETQYF. For the CDR3, the DNA is TGTGCCAGCAGCCCTCACCCCAACCCGGGGGAGACCCAGTACTTC. The chain employs TRBV4-2 and TRBJ2-5; a weak D match, TRBD2 (5 bases). Trimming pared 4 bases from V and 5 bases from J, leaving 17 bases between. Per the germline V gene, CDR1 is LGHNA and CDR2 is YNFKEQ. The CDR3 consists of 15 residues.

The V call is TRBV2, the J call TRBJ1-2; 12 bases are shared with TRBD1. The CDR3 length is 17 residues. Germline V lookup: CDR1 SNHLY, CDR2 FYNNEI. The V and J ends lost 4 bases and 2 bases, in that order; junction bases with no gene match: 8. CDR3 sequence reads: CASSAGGTGGWNYGYTF. The CDR3, as DNA: TGTGCCAGCAGTGCAGGCGGGACAGGGGGCTGGAACTATGGCTACACCTTC.

The CDR3 DNA follows: TGCGCCAGCAGCTTGGGGACAGCAACTAATGAAAAACTGTTTTTT. Its protein is CASSLGTATNEKLFF. This chain joins TRBV5-1 and TRBJ1-4; tentative D call: TRBD1 (6 bases). The CDR3 has 15 residues. The germline CDR1 and CDR2 sequences are SGHRS and YFSETQ. The germline V and J ends were trimmed by 0 bases and 0 bases, with 6 bases remaining between them.

The rearrangement joins TRBV4-2 to TRBJ2-1; 11 nucleotides match TRBD2. In germline, CDR1 is LGHNA, CDR2 YNFKEQ. The CDR3 covers 15 residues. Trimming cost V 4 bases and J 2 bases; bases outside gene matches: 1. In DNA, the CDR3 is TGTGCCAGCAGCCTAGCGGGAGGGCCCTACAATGAGCAGTTCTTC. Translating gives CASSLAGGPYNEQFF.

The V gene is TRBV7-9, the J gene TRBJ2-1; 9 nucleotides align to TRBD2. The length of the CDR3 is 16 residues. V gave up 4 bases and J gave up 3 bases; unmatched junction bases: 7. Germline V gene data show CDR1 as SEHNR and CDR2 as FQNEAQ (reference sequence). As DNA, the CDR3 is TGTGCCAGCAGCTCATCCGGGACTAGCTTCTACAATGAGCAGTTCTTC. Translated: CASSSSGTSFYNEQFF.

The chain carries TRBV7-7 and TRBJ1-1, with no clear D. Germline-derived CDR1 and CDR2 are SSHAT and FNYEAQ (reference sequence). CDR3 length: 14 amino acids. The V gene lost 5 bases and the J gene lost 0 bases, with 10 bases spanning the gap. The CDR3: CASSPVEVNTEAFF. The CDR3 DNA is TGTGCCAGCAGCCCGGTCGAAGTGAACACTGAAGCTTTCTTT.

The chain employs TRBV6-1 and TRBJ1-5; unclear D gene. V lost 7 bases, J lost 0 bases, and 13 bases lay in between. This CDR3 region has 15 residues. CDR1 MNHNS and CDR2 SASEGT come from the germline V gene. The CDR3 loop is CASTPEESSNQPQHF. Written as DNA, the CDR3 is TGTGCCAGCACCCCAGAGGAAAGTAGCAATCAGCCCCAGCATTTT.

The V call is TRBV5-1, the J call TRBJ2-5; 8 bases fit TRBD2. J was trimmed by 5 bases and V by 4 bases; bases with no gene match: 4. The germline V gene has CDR1 SGHRS and CDR2 YFSETQ. The CDR3 is 13 amino acids. DNA for the CDR3: TGCGCCAGCAGCCGCGGGGGGCTTGAGACCCAGTACTTC. Translating it yields CASSRGGLETQYF.

The chain joins TRBV7-8 to TRBJ2-7; 8 bases map to TRBD2. The CDR3 runs to 14 residues. Losses at the gene ends were 2 bases for V and 5 bases for J; bases not matched to a gene: 5. CDR1 and CDR2 from the germline V gene are SGHVS and FQNEAQ. The CDR3: CASSLLGAGDEQYF. In DNA form, the CDR3 reads TGTGCCAGCAGCTTATTGGGAGCGGGAGACGAGCAGTACTTC. The full variable domain, in which reference TRBV7-8 and TRBJ2-7 provide the parts outside the CDR3, is GAGVSQSPRYKVAKRGQDVALRCDPISGHVSLFWYQQALGQGPEFLTYFQNEAQLDKSGLPSDRFFAERPEGSVSTLKIQRTQQEDSAVYLCASSLLGAGDEQYFGPGTRLTVT.

This chain links TRBV9 with TRBJ2-3, with TRBD2 matching 15 bases. The CDR3 loop spans 16 amino acids. J gave up 6 bases and V 4 bases, and 6 bases lay outside the gene matches. CDR1 and CDR2 from the germline V gene are SGDLS and YYNGEE. CDR3 protein: CASSQGLAGGEDTQYF. The CDR3 DNA sequence: TGTGCCAGCAGCCAGGGACTAGCGGGGGGCGAGGATACGCAGTATTTT.

This rearrangement joins TRBV12-5 to TRBJ1-2; D is perhaps TRBD1 (5 bases). The CDR3 is 16 residues long. CDR1 is LGHNT, CDR2 FRNRAP, per germline. Trimming stripped 4 bases from V and 2 bases from J, with 17 bases between. The CDR3: CASGWGGGPRNYGYTF. CDR3 nucleotides: TGTGCTAGTGGTTGGGGGGGTGGACCAAGAAACTATGGCTACACCTTC.

The chain carries TRBV11-2 and TRBJ2-7; TRBD2 might be the D (6 bases). V lost 0 bases to trimming and J lost 0 bases, with 9 bases between them. The CDR3 is 15 amino acids. Germline V gene lookup returns CDR1 SGHAT and CDR2 FQNNGV. The CDR3 DNA sequence: TGTGCCAGCAGCTTAGAAGCCGGGAGCTCCTACGAGCAGTACTTC. It codes for CASSLEAGSSYEQYF.